The present TCR beta chain was sequenced within a study of human T cells and chemical hapten exposure. Germline-derived CDR1 and CDR2 are LGHDT and YNNKEL (reference sequence). The V and J ends lost 2 bases and 6 bases, in that order; junction bases with no gene match: 8. This CDR3 spans 16 amino acids. Study outcomes and limitations: Patch test score rose with PT1 expanded TCRs, significant at 8, 16, 32, not 4.

Using its own MiXCR run on the RACE reads, TCRdb lists one record per CDR3 protein. The sample contains more than 70,000 distinct CDR3 sequences, 8.5% to 9% of which appear only once. The sample holds a few counts of this clonotype. What it binds is unknown. Regarding time point: pre-sensitization, week 0. The treatment here: therapeutic diphenylcyclopropenone sensitization with weekly scalp DPC. This TCR was recovered from a man aged 35 to 55 with alopecia areata. Some clones in this sample may be carry-over from other donors' samples. The chain employs TRBV3-1 and TRBJ2-2; 8 nucleotides agree with TRBD1. The starting material was whole blood, obtained in connection with sensitization to the hapten diphenylcyclopropenone (DPC). CDR3 sequence: CASSQISGQVSGELFF. For the CDR3, the DNA is TGTGCCAGCAGCCAAATATCGGGACAGGTGTCCGGGGAGCTGTTTTTT.